These T cell receptor beta chains were read from a single sample in a study of blood T cell repertoires in COVID-19. TCRdb keeps only in-frame clones here, not all; method: immunoSEQ multiplex PCR. The sample includes some 98,000 clones, 70% to 85% of them seen just once. What was sequenced was peripheral blood. The receptors were sampled from a man aged 70 or older with acute or convalescent COVID-19. Both conserved end residues are part of each CDR3. The D gene is left open where the match is weak. Some rows mark clone size as missing; the rest say once, few, many or name a class of expanded clone.

D gene	J gene	clone size	V gene	CDR3 DNA	CDR3 protein
TRBD1	TRBJ1-2	NA	TRBV5-1	TGCGCCAGCAGCTTGACAGGGGGCCGTAACTATGGCTACACCTTC	CASSLTGGRNYGYTF
TRBD1	TRBJ2-7	NA	TRBV11-2	TGTGCCAGCAGCCCCGACAGGGGAGCTTCCTACGAGCAGTACTTC	CASSPDRGASYEQYF
TRBD2	TRBJ2-1	NA	TRBV10-1	TGCGCCAGCAGTGAGTCGGTAGCGGGGGGCAATGAGCAGTTCTTC	CASSESVAGGNEQFF
NA	TRBJ2-2	NA	TRBV6-5	TGTGCCAGCAGAGTTACCGGGTTGAACACCGGGGAGCTGTTTTTT	CASRVTGLNTGELFF
NA	TRBJ1-1	NA	TRBV9	TGTGCCAGCAGTGTAGACAGACGTGAGGGTGAAGCTTTCTTT	CASSVDRREGEAFF
TRBD1	TRBJ1-5	NA	TRBV6-2/TRBV6-3	TGTGCCAGCAGCTCAACGAGGGACAGTTATTATCAGCCCCAGCATTTT	CASSSTRDSYYQPQHF
TRBD1	TRBJ1-1	once	TRBV6-6	TGTGCCAGCAGTCGAACGGGATCTACAGGGGGCGTCACTGAAGCTTTCTTT	CASSRTGSTGGVTEAFF
NA	TRBJ1-4	once	TRBV6-5	TGTGCCAGCAGCAGAGGCATGGCTAATGAAAAACTGTTTTTT	CASSRGMANEKLFF
NA	TRBJ2-2	NA	TRBV28	TGTGCCAGCATCCAGGGAACCACCGGGGAGCTGTTTTTT	CASIQGTTGELFF
TRBD2	TRBJ2-1	NA	TRBV27	TGTGCCAGCAGTTTACAGCGGGGGAGCTCCTACAATGAGCAGTTCTTC	CASSLQRGSSYNEQFF
NA	TRBJ1-2	NA	TRBV7-3	TGTGCCAGCAGCTTACCCTCACAGATTCACTATGGCTACACCTTC	CASSLPSQIHYGYTF
NA	TRBJ1-1	NA	TRBV6-1	TGTGCCAGCAGTGAAGTTGTGGGCTTGGGCACTGAAGCTTTCTTT	CASSEVVGLGTEAFF
TRBD1	TRBJ1-1	few	TRBV5-1	TGCGCCAGCAGTCGAGGGACAGGGGGAATGAACACTGAAGCTTTCTTT	CASSRGTGGMNTEAFF
TRBD2	TRBJ2-1	NA	TRBV19	TGTGCCAGTAGTCGGGGACATCGGCTAGCGGGACGCTTGGACAATGAGCAGTTCTTC	CASSRGHRLAGRLDNEQFF
NA	TRBJ2-2	NA	TRBV7-3	TGTGCCAGCAGTTCACAGACAGCCAACACCGGGGAGCTGTTTTTT	CASSSQTANTGELFF
NA	TRBJ2-7	NA	TRBV24-1	TGTGCCACCAGTGCCGGGGGATCCTACGAGCAGTACTTC	CATSAGGSYEQYF
NA	TRBJ2-7	NA	TRBV6-5	TGTGCCAGCAGACCTAGTATGTACGAGCAGTACTTC	CASRPSMYEQYF
TRBD2	TRBJ2-1	once	TRBV3-1/TRBV3-2	TGTGCCAGCAGCCGCAGGTCCAGCGGGGGGGAGCAGTTCTTC	CASSRRSSGGEQFF
TRBD1	TRBJ1-3	few	TRBV2	TGTGCCAGCAGTGACAAGGGGGCGAGAAACACCATATATTTT	CASSDKGARNTIYF
NA	TRBJ1-2	NA	TRBV28	TGTGCCAGCAGTTCCCCTAGGGGGGGCCTTGGCTACACCTTC	CASSSPRGGLGYTF
NA	TRBJ2-1	NA	TRBV18	TGTGCCAGCTCACCGAAGGGGTCCCCAAAGTACAATGAGCAGTTCTTC	CASSPKGSPKYNEQFF
TRBD2	TRBJ2-1	once	TRBV7-9	TGTGCCAGCAGCTTCTTAAAAACTAGCGGGTATGAGACACCCAATGAGCAGTTCTTC	CASSFLKTSGYETPNEQFF
NA	TRBJ2-7	few	TRBV5-1	TGCGCCAGCAGCCTACAGGGATATTACGAGCAGTACTTC	CASSLQGYYEQYF
TRBD1	TRBJ1-1	NA	TRBV11-2	TGTGCCAGCAGCCTAGGGACAGGGGTCGGAAACACTGAAGCTTTCTTT	CASSLGTGVGNTEAFF
TRBD1	TRBJ1-2	NA	TRBV19	TGTGCCAGTACCCCACAGACAGGGGGGGGAAGCTATGGCTACACCTTC	CASTPQTGGGSYGYTF
TRBD2	TRBJ2-5	NA	TRBV3-1/TRBV3-2	TGTGCCAGCAGCCAAGATCGGACTAGGGAGACCCAGTACTTC	CASSQDRTRETQYF
NA	TRBJ2-5	NA	TRBV20-1	TGCAGTGCTAGTGGGTCAGACCAAGAGACCCAGTACTTC	CSASGSDQETQYF
TRBD1	TRBJ1-6	once	TRBV27	TGTGCCAGCAGCCCGGGACAGAATAATTCACCCCTCCACTTT	CASSPGQNNSPLHF
TRBD1	TRBJ2-4	once	TRBV3-1/TRBV3-2	TGTGCCAGCAGTCGGACAGGGGGAGCCAAAAACATTCAGTACTTC	CASSRTGGAKNIQYF
TRBD1	TRBJ1-5	few	TRBV12-5	TGTGCTAGTGGTTTGGCAGCAGGGGGTGCTTATAGCAATCAGCCCCAGCATTTT	CASGLAAGGAYSNQPQHF
TRBD1	TRBJ1-4	NA	TRBV6-5	TGTGCCAGCAGTTTTTTCGGACAGGGCCTTAATGAAAAACTGTTTTTT	CASSFFGQGLNEKLFF
NA	TRBJ1-1	NA	TRBV6-5	TGTGCCAGCAGTTACCAAGCGGGTATGAACACTGAAGCTTTCTTT	CASSYQAGMNTEAFF
TRBD1	TRBJ2-2	NA	TRBV7-9	TGTGCCAGCAGCTGGACACAGGGGCTCTCGCTAAACACCGGGGAGCTGTTTTTT	CASSWTQGLSLNTGELFF
NA	TRBJ2-5	NA	TRBV18	TGTGCCAGCTCACCCGGAGGTCAAGTACAAGAGACCCAGTACTTC	CASSPGGQVQETQYF
NA	TRBJ1-1	NA	TRBV7-2	TGTGCCAGCAGCGCGCAGGCGTTCTTT	CASSAQAFF
TRBD1	TRBJ2-7	NA	TRBV3-1/TRBV3-2	TGTGCCAGCAGTGGACAGGGAAAGGGCTACTACGAGCAGTACTTC	CASSGQGKGYYEQYF
TRBD2	TRBJ2-2	NA	TRBV7-2	TGTGCCAGCAGCTTTAGTTTGGCGGGGGGGCGCACCGGGGAGCTGTTTTTT	CASSFSLAGGRTGELFF
NA	TRBJ1-5	NA	TRBV2	TGTGCCAGCAGGCAGAGACTGAATCAGCCCCAGCATTTT	CASRQRLNQPQHF
NA	TRBJ1-3	NA	TRBV10-3	TGTGCCATCAGTGAGTCCTTCTCTGGAAACACCATATATTTT	CAISESFSGNTIYF
NA	TRBJ2-1	NA	TRBV11-3	TGTGCCAGCAGCTCTCTCACACCTTCGACTGATCCGGAGCAGTTCTTC	CASSSLTPSTDPEQFF
TRBD1	TRBJ1-2	few	TRBV28	TGTGCCAGCAGTGCTTCGGGACAGGCTTTCTATGGCTACACCTTC	CASSASGQAFYGYTF
NA	TRBJ2-1	NA	TRBV14	TGTGCCAGCAGCGGAGGGCCACTCTCCTACAATGAGCAGTTCTTC	CASSGGPLSYNEQFF
TRBD1	TRBJ1-2	NA	TRBV2	TGTGCCAGCACCTCCGGGACAGGGGAGACCTATGGCTACACCTTC	CASTSGTGETYGYTF
TRBD1	TRBJ2-2	NA	TRBV4-2	TGTGCCAGCAGCCAAGGGGACAGGGATACCGGGGAGCTGTTTTTT	CASSQGDRDTGELFF
TRBD1	TRBJ1-2	once	TRBV28	TGTGCCAGCAGTTCACCCAGACGGACAGGCCGAAGGTATGAATTC	CASSSPRRTGRRYEF
NA	TRBJ2-2	NA	TRBV7-9	TGTGCCAGGGGGCACGCGAACACCGGGGAGCTGTTTTTT	CARGHANTGELFF
NA	TRBJ1-1	NA	TRBV19	TGTGCCAGTAGGCGGGGCACTGAAGCTTTCTTT	CASRRGTEAFF
NA	TRBJ2-1	NA	TRBV15	TGTGCCACCAGCCGAGGGGGGTTGACTAGGAGCAATGAGCAGTTCTTC	CATSRGGLTRSNEQFF
TRBD2	TRBJ2-5	NA	TRBV3-1/TRBV3-2	TGTGCCAGCAGACTTCTTGCGGGAGGGTGGGAGACCCAGTACTTC	CASRLLAGGWETQYF
TRBD1	TRBJ2-5	NA	TRBV28	TGTGCCAGCAGTAAGACAGGGCAAGAGACCCAGTACTTC	CASSKTGQETQYF
TRBD2	TRBJ2-1	NA	TRBV6-6	TGTGCCAGCCGAGGGTCTAGCGGGGGAATAGGAAATGAGCAGTTCTTC	CASRGSSGGIGNEQFF
TRBD1	TRBJ1-5	NA	TRBV5-1	TGCGCCAGCAGCACGGGGACAGTTAATCAGCCCCAGCATTTT	CASSTGTVNQPQHF
TRBD1	TRBJ2-7	NA	TRBV5-1	TGCGCCAGCAGCCCCGGGACAGAGAGCTCCTACGAGCAGTACTTC	CASSPGTESSYEQYF
TRBD2	TRBJ2-1	NA	TRBV9	TGTGCCAGCAGCGTAGGCGGGAGTAAGAACAATGAGCAGTTCTTC	CASSVGGSKNNEQFF
TRBD1	TRBJ2-3	NA	TRBV4-2	TGTGCCAGCAGCTCCCGGACAGGCGCCAGCACAGATACGCAGTATTTT	CASSSRTGASTDTQYF